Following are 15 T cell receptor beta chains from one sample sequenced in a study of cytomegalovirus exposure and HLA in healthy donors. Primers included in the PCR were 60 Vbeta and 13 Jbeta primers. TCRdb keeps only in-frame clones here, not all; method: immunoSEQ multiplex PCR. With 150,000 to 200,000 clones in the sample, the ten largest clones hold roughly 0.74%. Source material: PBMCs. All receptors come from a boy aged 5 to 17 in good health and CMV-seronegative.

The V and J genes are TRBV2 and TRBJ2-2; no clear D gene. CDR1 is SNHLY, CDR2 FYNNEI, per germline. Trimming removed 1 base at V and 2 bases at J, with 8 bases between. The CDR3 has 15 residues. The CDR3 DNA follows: TGTGCCAGCAGTGAAGGCAGTTTAAACACCGGGGAGCTGTTTTTT. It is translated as CASSEGSLNTGELFF. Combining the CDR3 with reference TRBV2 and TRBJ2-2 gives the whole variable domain EPEVTQTPSHQVTQMGQEVILRCVPISNHLYFYWYRQILGQKVEFLVSFYNNEISEKSEIFDDQFSVERPDGSNFTLKIRSTKLEDSAMYFCASSEGSLNTGELFFGEGSRLTVL.

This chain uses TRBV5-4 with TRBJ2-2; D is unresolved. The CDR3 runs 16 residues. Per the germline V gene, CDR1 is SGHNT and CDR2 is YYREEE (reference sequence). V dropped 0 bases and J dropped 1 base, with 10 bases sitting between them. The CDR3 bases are TGTGCCAGCAGCTTGGGGCTGGCCGAGAACACCGGGGAGCTGTTTTTT. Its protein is CASSLGLAENTGELFF.

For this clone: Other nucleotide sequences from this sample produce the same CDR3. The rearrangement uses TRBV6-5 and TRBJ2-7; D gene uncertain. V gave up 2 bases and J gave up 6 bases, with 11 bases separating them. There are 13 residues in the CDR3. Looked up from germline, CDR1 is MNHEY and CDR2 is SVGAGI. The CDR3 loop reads CASSYVVSGEQYF. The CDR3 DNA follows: TGTGCCAGCAGTTACGTTGTGTCGGGCGAGCAGTACTTC.

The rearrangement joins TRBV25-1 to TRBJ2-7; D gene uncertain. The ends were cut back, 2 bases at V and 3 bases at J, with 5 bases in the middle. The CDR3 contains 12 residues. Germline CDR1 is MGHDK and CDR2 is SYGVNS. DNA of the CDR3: TGTGCCAGCAGTGAACGTTTCTACGAGCAGTACTTC. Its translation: CASSERFYEQYF.

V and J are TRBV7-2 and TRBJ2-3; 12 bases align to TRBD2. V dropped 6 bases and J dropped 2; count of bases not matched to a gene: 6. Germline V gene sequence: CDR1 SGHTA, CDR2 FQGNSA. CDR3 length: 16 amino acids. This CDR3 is CASRIGTSGFTDTQYF. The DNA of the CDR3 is TGTGCCAGCAGGATAGGGACTAGCGGGTTCACAGATACGCAGTATTTT.

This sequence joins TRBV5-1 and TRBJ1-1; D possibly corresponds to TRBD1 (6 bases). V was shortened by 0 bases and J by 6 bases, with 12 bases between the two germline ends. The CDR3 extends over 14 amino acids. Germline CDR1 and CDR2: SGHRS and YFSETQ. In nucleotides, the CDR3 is TGCGCCAGCAGCTTGGACAGGGCCGTCGCTGAAGCTTTCTTT. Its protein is CASSLDRAVAEAFF.

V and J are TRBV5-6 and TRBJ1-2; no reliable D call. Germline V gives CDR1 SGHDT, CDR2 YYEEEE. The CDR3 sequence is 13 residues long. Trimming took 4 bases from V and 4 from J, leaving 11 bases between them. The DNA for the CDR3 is TGTGCCAGCAGCGTCGCGGAGGGCTATGGCTACACCTTC. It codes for CASSVAEGYGYTF. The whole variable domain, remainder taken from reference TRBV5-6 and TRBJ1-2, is DAGVTQSPTHLIKTRGQQVTLRCSPKSGHDTVSWYQQALGQGPQFIFQYYEEEERQRGNFPDRFSGHQFPNYSSELNVNALLLGDSALYLCASSVAEGYGYTFGSGTRLTVV.

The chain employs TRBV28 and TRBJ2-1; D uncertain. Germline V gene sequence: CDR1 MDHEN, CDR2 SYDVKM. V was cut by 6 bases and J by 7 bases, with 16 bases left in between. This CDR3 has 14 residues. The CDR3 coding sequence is TGTGCCAGCAGCCCGCTCCCCCGGGTGAATGAGCAGTTCTTC. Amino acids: CASSPLPRVNEQFF. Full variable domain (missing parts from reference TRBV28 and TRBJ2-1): DVKVTQSSRYLVKRTGEKVFLECVQDMDHENMFWYRQDPGLGLRLIYFSYDVKMKEKGDIPEGYSVSREKKERFSLILESASTNQTSMYLCASSPLPRVNEQFFGPGTRLTVL.

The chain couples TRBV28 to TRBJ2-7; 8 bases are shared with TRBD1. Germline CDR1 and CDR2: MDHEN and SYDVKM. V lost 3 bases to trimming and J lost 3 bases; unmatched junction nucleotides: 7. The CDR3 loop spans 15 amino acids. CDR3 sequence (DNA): TGTGCCAGCAGTTTTTCAGGACAGGGCGTCTACGAGCAGTACTTC. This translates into CASSFSGQGVYEQYF.

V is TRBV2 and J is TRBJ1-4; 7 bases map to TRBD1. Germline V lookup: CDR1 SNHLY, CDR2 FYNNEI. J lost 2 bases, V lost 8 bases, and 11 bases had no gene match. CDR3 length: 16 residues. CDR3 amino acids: CASSPTGWATNEKLFF. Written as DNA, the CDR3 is TGTGCCAGCTCACCGACAGGGTGGGCGACTAATGAAAAACTGTTTTTT.

The CDR3 region is CASSDGGTNEKLFF. Written as DNA, the CDR3 is TGTGCCAGCAGCGACGGAGGGACTAATGAAAAACTGTTTTTT. The chain is built from TRBV9 and TRBJ1-4, with D uncertain. Per the germline V gene, CDR1 is SGDLS and CDR2 is YYNGEE. V shed 3 bases and J shed 2 bases, with 8 bases lying between them. CDR3 length equals 14 residues.

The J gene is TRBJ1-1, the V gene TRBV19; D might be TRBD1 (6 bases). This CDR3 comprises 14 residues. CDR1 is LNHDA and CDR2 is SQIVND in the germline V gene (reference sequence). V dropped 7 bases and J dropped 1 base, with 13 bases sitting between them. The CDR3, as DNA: TGTGCCAGTAAAATTTCGACAGGGAACACTGAAGCTTTCTTT. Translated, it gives CASKISTGNTEAFF.

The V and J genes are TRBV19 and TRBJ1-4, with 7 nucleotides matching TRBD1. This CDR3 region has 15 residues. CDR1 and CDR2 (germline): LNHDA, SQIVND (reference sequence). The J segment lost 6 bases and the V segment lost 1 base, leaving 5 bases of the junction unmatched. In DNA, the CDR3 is TGTGCCAGTAGTATAGGGAGGGGGCTGGATGAAAAACTGTTTTTT. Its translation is CASSIGRGLDEKLFF. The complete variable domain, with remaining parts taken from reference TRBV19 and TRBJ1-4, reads DGGITQSPKYLFRKEGQNVTLSCEQNLNHDAMYWYRQDPGQGLRLIYYSQIVNDFQKGDIAEGYSVSREKKESFPLTVTSAQKNPTAFYLCASSIGRGLDEKLFFGSGTQLSVL.

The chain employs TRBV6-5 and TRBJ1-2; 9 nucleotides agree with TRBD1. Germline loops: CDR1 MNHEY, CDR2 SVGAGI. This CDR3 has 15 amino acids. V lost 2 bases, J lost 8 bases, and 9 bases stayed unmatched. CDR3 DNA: TGTGCCAGCAGTTACGTGGGACAGGGTTGGGCGGGCTACACCTTC. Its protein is CASSYVGQGWAGYTF.

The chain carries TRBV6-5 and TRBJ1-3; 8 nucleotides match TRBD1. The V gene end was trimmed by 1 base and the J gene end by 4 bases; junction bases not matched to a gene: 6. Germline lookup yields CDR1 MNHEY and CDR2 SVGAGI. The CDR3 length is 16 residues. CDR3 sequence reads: CASSYFGQGLGNTIYF. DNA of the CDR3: TGTGCCAGCAGTTACTTCGGACAGGGATTAGGAAACACCATATATTTT.